Included here is one T cell receptor (beta chain) sequence, with context. The sample is drawn from a study of technical replicates of blood from a handful of donors. Assay used: immunoSEQ multiplex PCR; TCRdb lists only in-frame clones, some missing. Here the sample spans more than 90,000 clones, almost 97% being singletons. The CDR3 consists of 14 residues. V lost 0 bases and J 6 bases, leaving 10 bases between the germline ends. Germline assignment: CDR1 LNHDA and CDR2 SQIVND (reference sequence). Sequenced input: T cells isolated from PBMCs. The chain is built from TRBV19 and TRBJ2-3; no definite D call. The receptor's source is a human donor in good health. The CDR3 sequence: CASSIDSSTDTQYF. The CDR3 nucleotides read TGTGCCAGTAGTATAGATAGTAGTACGGATACGCAGTATTTT.